This TCR beta chain was documented in a study of T cell responses to AZD1222 COVID-19 vaccine. Study results and limitations: The sample set comprised mostly white British donors with more females, and clonal diversity was possibly underestimated. Increases in Spike-specific TCR breadth and depth were seen after two AZD1222 doses. Baseline antibody screening turned up just a handful of seropositive AZD1222 recipients.

Trimming shortened V by 3 bases and J by 1 base, and 8 bases separated the two germline ends. Germline lookup yields CDR1 KGHDR and CDR2 SFDVKD. The CDR3 spans 14 residues. Notes on this clone: Its specificity is not known.

Clones were sequenced by immunoSEQ multiplex PCR, and TCRdb holds only the in-frame ones, with some missing. The table includes 95,000 to 150,000 clones, about 89% detected once. The sample was peripheral blood, taken on day 0 of AZD1222 vaccination. The rearrangement uses TRBV24-1 and TRBJ1-1; D ambiguous. This receptor was obtained from an adult in good health. The CDR3 loop reads CATSDPPQNTEAFF. In DNA, the CDR3 is TGTGCCACCAGTGATCCCCCACAGAACACTGAAGCTTTCTTT.